These T cell receptor beta chains were read from a single sample in a study of T cell repertoires in cytomegalovirus infection. TCRdb re-analysed the reads in MiXCR, keeping a single row per CDR3 protein. The table shows 170,000 or so distinct CDR3 sequences, with about 18% occurring only once. The sample consisted of CD8+ T cells from PBMCs. Receptor source: a human donor in good health (CMV status not recorded). Some clones in this sample may be carry-over from other donors' samples. The CDR3 runs from the conserved cysteine through the conserved F or W. The order of the fields is clone size, J gene, D gene, V gene, CDR3 DNA, CDR3 protein. A D gene is named only where the DNA matches it firmly. A clone size is listed for some rows: how often the clone was seen (once, few, many), or a class if it is expanded.

few	TRBJ2-2	TRBD1	TRBV7-9	TGTGCCAGCAGCTCGACAGGGGCAAACACCGGGGAGCTGTTTTTT	CASSSTGANTGELFF
.	TRBJ1-1	TRBD1	TRBV15	TGTGCCACCAGCAGCGGGACAGCGAACACTGAAGCTTTCTTT	CATSSGTANTEAFF
.	TRBJ2-7	.	TRBV5-6	TGTGCCAGCAGCTTGGAGCTGATCGGACCCTACGAGCAGTACTTC	CASSLELIGPYEQYF
.	TRBJ1-2	.	TRBV12-5	TGTGCTAGTGGTCCATCTTCAGGGGTCTATGGCTACACCTTC	CASGPSSGVYGYTF
.	TRBJ2-2	TRBD2	TRBV28	TGTGCCAGTCTCCGGGGGGGCGACACCGGGGAGCTGTTTTTT	CASLRGGDTGELFF
many	TRBJ1-2	.	TRBV7-2	TGTGCCAGCAGCCTCTCAGGGCCCCTCCCTAACTATGGCTACACCTTC	CASSLSGPLPNYGYTF
.	TRBJ1-6	.	TRBV5-5	TGTGCCAGCATCCCAACCGGGGCAGGGGATAATTCACCCCTCCACTTT	CASIPTGAGDNSPLHF
few	TRBJ1-5	.	TRBV24-1	TGTGCCACCAGTGCGGGGGGACGAAATCAGCCCCAGCATTTT	CATSAGGRNQPQHF
.	TRBJ1-2	TRBD1	TRBV6-2/TRBV6-3	TGTGCCAGCAGTTACTCATGGACAGGGATCGACTATGGCTACACCTTC	CASSYSWTGIDYGYTF
few	TRBJ2-5	.	TRBV6-1	TGTGCCAGCAGTGAAGGACCTACGACCAGAGAGACCCAGTACTTC	CASSEGPTTRETQYF
few	TRBJ2-2	.	TRBV11-1	TGTGCCAGCAGCCACATAGCGGAGTACACCGGGGAGCTGTTTTTT	CASSHIAEYTGELFF
many	TRBJ2-4	.	TRBV7-6	TGTGCCAGCAGCGCCACGGAATTAAACATTCAGTACTTC	CASSATELNIQYF
few	TRBJ1-5	.	TRBV7-8	TGTGCCAGCAGCCGGAGAGAACAGGGCATAGGACAGCCCCAGCATTTT	CASSRREQGIGQPQHF
.	TRBJ1-1	.	TRBV6-5	TGTGCCAGCTGGCAGGGCGGGGACACTGAAGCTTTCTTT	CASWQGGDTEAFF
.	TRBJ2-1	TRBD1	TRBV7-2	TGTGCCAGCAGTCAATTTTGGACAGGGGGCAGAAATGAGCAGTTCTTC	CASSQFWTGGRNEQFF
few	TRBJ2-7	.	TRBV10-3	TGTGCCATCAGTTCCGACTACGAGCAGTACTTC	CAISSDYEQYF
.	TRBJ1-6	TRBD1	TRBV7-2	TGTGCCAGCAGCTTTGACCCAGGGGGCATACCTGCACCCCTCCACTTT	CASSFDPGGIPAPLHF
few	TRBJ2-1	TRBD2	TRBV7-9	TGTGCCAGCAGGGCGACTAGCGACATATCGAGGAATGAGCAGTTCTTC	CASRATSDISRNEQFF
.	TRBJ1-2	.	TRBV6-1	TGTGCCAGCAGTGAATTCGCGACAATAGACCCCTATGGCTACACCTTC	CASSEFATIDPYGYTF
.	TRBJ1-1	.	TRBV6-5	TGTGCCAGCAGAACACACGCTGAAGCTTTCTTT	CASRTHAEAFF
few	TRBJ1-6	.	TRBV14	TGTGCCAGCAGCCAGCGACGGCGGTACCCTAATTCACCCCTCCACTTT	CASSQRRRYPNSPLHF
few	TRBJ2-7	TRBD2	TRBV4-3	TGCGCCAGCAGCCCCGGGACTAGCGGGGCCAAGTACGAGCAGTACTTC	CASSPGTSGAKYEQYF
many	TRBJ1-2	.	TRBV4-1	TGCGCCAGCAGCCAAGACGGGGGCGCTGGCTATGGCTACACCTTC	CASSQDGGAGYGYTF
few	TRBJ1-1	.	TRBV7-6	TGTGCCAGCAGCTTAGAAGGGAAGGCTGAAGCTTTCTTT	CASSLEGKAEAFF
.	TRBJ2-1	.	TRBV6-2/TRBV6-3	TGTGCCAGCAGTGTCCTACAGGGGAGGCATGAGCAGTTCTTC	CASSVLQGRHEQFF
few	TRBJ2-7	TRBD2	TRBV20-1	TGCAGTGCTAGTTCTAGCGGGGAACTCTATTACGAGCAGTACTTC	CSASSSGELYYEQYF
once	TRBJ2-1	.	TRBV27	TGTGCCAGCAGTCAAGGGACGAGGGGCAATGAGCAGTTCTTC	CASSQGTRGNEQFF
.	TRBJ2-7	TRBD1	TRBV4-3	TGCGCCAGCAGCCCCGGGACAGCAGCTTCCTACGAGCAGTACTTC	CASSPGTAASYEQYF
.	TRBJ2-3	.	TRBV10-2	TGCGCCAGCAGTGAAGGGCCGGGCGGGGGCGCAGATACGCAGTATTTT	CASSEGPGGGADTQYF
.	TRBJ2-5	.	TRBV7-9	TGTGCCAGCAGCTTAGTTGCAGATGGGGAGACCCAGTACTTC	CASSLVADGETQYF
.	TRBJ1-4	.	TRBV30	TGTGCCTGGAGGGGGGGAGTCCCCTGGAGTGAAAAACTGTTTTTT	CAWRGGVPWSEKLFF
many	TRBJ1-2	.	TRBV7-9	TGTGCCAGCAGCTTAGAAGGGACACACGGCTACACCTTC	CASSLEGTHGYTF
.	TRBJ2-1	TRBD2	TRBV11-2	TGTGCCAGCAGGGGAGGACGGGGGGAAACCTACAATGAGCAGTTCTTC	CASRGGRGETYNEQFF
.	TRBJ1-1	.	TRBV7-9	TGTGCCAGCAGCTTAGTCTTAGCCTCCAGTAACACTGAAGCTTTCTTT	CASSLVLASSNTEAFF
.	TRBJ2-3	.	TRBV6-2/TRBV6-3	TGTGCCAGCAGTCAAACCGGGCTGGGCACAGATACGCAGTATTTT	CASSQTGLGTDTQYF
.	TRBJ1-6	.	TRBV27	TGTGCCAGCAGCCGAGGACGGACCTTTTCACCCCTCCACTTT	CASSRGRTFSPLHF
few	TRBJ1-2	.	TRBV29-1	TGCAGCGTTGAAGACGTCGGTCCTGGCTACACCTTC	CSVEDVGPGYTF
few	TRBJ2-1	TRBD2	TRBV28	TGTGCCAGCAGCCCTCTAGCGGAAAGGGATGAGCAGTTCTTC	CASSPLAERDEQFF
many	TRBJ2-3	.	TRBV7-2	TGTGCCAGCAGCTTACCGGGGGCGCGATATACGCAGTATTTT	CASSLPGARYTQYF
.	TRBJ2-7	TRBD1	TRBV20-1	TGCAGTGGACCGACAGGGAAGGGTGTGTACGAGCAGTACTTC	CSGPTGKGVYEQYF
few	TRBJ2-7	.	TRBV11-2	TGTGCCAGCAGCGTTCCGGGAAGACGTGCAGACGAGCAGTACTTC	CASSVPGRRADEQYF
few	TRBJ2-5	.	TRBV3-1	TGTGCCAGCAGCCAAGATACAGAGACCCAGTACTTC	CASSQDTETQYF
few	TRBJ1-1	.	TRBV9	TGTGCCAGCAGCGTAGACACGGCCGCGAACACTGAAGCTTTCTTT	CASSVDTAANTEAFF
.	TRBJ1-2	.	TRBV29-1	TGCAGCGTTGAAGATATTCGGCGGGTTAACTATGGCTACACCTTC	CSVEDIRRVNYGYTF
few	TRBJ2-7	.	TRBV7-9	TGTGCCAGCAGCGCACAGGCCCCAGGGGACGAGCAGTACTTC	CASSAQAPGDEQYF
few	TRBJ1-4	.	TRBV7-2	TGTGCCAGCAGCCTAACGGGGCGGGGTGGGGTTGAAAAACTGTTTTTT	CASSLTGRGGVEKLFF
.	TRBJ2-3	.	TRBV4-1	TGCGCCAGCAGCCAAGAACAGGCAGATACGCAGTATTTT	CASSQEQADTQYF
many	TRBJ2-5	TRBD1	TRBV12-3/TRBV12-4	TGTGCCAGTCTAAGACAGGGACGCCAAGAGACCCAGTACTTC	CASLRQGRQETQYF